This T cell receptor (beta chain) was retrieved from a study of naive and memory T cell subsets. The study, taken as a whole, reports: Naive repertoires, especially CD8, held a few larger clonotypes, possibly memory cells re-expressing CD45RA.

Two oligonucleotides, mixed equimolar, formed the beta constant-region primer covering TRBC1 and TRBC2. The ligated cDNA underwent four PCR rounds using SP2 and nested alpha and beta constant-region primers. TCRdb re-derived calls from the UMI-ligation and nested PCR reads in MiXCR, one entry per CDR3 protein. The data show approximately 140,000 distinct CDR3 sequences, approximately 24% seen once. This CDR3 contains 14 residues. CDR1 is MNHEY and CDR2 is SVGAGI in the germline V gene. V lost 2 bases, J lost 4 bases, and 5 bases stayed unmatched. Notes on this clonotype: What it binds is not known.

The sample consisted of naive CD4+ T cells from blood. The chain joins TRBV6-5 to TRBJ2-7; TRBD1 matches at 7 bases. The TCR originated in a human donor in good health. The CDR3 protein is CASSYTGTEYEQYF. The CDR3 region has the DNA TGTGCCAGCAGTTACACCGGGACAGAATACGAGCAGTACTTC.